The TCR beta chain described here comes from a study of blood T cells in healthy people across ages. Study in general: About one barcoded beta molecule was captured per two T cells (by template switching).

PCR was performed a second time for roughly 7 to 12 cycles using a sample-barcoded 5' primer and a J-beta primer mix. TCRdb reprocessed the 5' RACE reads with MiXCR, giving one entry per CDR3 protein. This table holds 790,000 or so distinct CDR3 sequences, just over 55% found once. Study-wide results and caveats: Naive T cell percentage and TCR beta diversity correlated strongly. More naive CD4+ cells and higher diversity were found in long-lived than in aged donors.

Germline CDR1 reads MNHNS; CDR2 reads SASEGT. Trimming took 11 bases from V and 0 from J; bases not matched to a gene: 4. The length of the CDR3 is 13 residues. This clonotype was observed a handful of times. What it binds is not known. This receptor was taken from a man in his forties in good health. Sample: blood. The chain links TRBV6-1 to TRBJ2-3; 8 nucleotides align to TRBD2. The DNA of the CDR3 is TGTGCCTGTCAGCGGGAGAGCACAGATACGCAGTATTTT. This translates into CACQRESTDTQYF.